What follows are 26 T cell receptor beta chains derived from one specimen sequenced in a study of T cells expressing NK-cell markers. TCRdb re-called the 5' RACE reads; one entry per CDR3 protein, DNA not given. The sample table includes about 30,000 distinct CDR3 sequences. Sequencing input: blood T cells: a sorted CD56 or NKG2C T cell subset, CD4+ or CD8+ T cells, or bulk PBMC T cells (not recorded which). These receptors all stem from a woman between 18 and 69 years old in good health.

This chain joins TRBV12-3 or TRBV12-4 and TRBJ2-2; TCRdb returns TRBD1, unconfirmable since there is no DNA. CDR3 size: 13 residues. CDR3 in amino acids: CASSFGRTGELFF.

V usage is TRBV4-1 and J usage is TRBJ1-4. The V gene's germline CDR1 is MGHRA and CDR2 YSYEKL. The CDR3 contains 15 residues. The CDR3 spells CASSQDQGFLRKLFF.

This chain links TRBV3-1 with TRBJ2-5. The CDR3 is 12 amino acids. In germline, CDR1 is LGHDT, CDR2 YNNKEL (reference sequence). Here the CDR3 reads CASSQFRETQYF.

This rearrangement joins TRBV20-1 to TRBJ1-4. This CDR3 spans 12 amino acids. The germline gives CDR1 DFQATT, CDR2 SNEGSKA (reference sequence). The CDR3: CSALERTGPQFF.

V and J are TRBV9 and TRBJ2-1; absent DNA, TCRdb's TRBD2 call cannot be checked. The CDR3 extends over 16 amino acids. CDR1 and CDR2 (germline): SGDLS, YYNGEE. This chain's CDR3 is CASTPKTSGRADEQFF.

The chain links TRBV12-3 or TRBV12-4 to TRBJ2-1; TCRdb's assignment of TRBD2 cannot be checked, as there is no DNA. The CDR3 consists of 15 residues. CDR3 region: CASTLGEAGGNEQFF.

V and J are TRBV30 and TRBJ2-7. The CDR3 covers 13 residues. CDR1 and CDR2 from the germline V gene are GTSNPN and SVGIG (reference sequence). CDR3 loop: CAWSSDHPSEQYF.

The CDR3 is CASSLPGREAFF. The gene calls are TRBV9 and TRBJ1-1. The CDR3 runs 12 residues. Germline assignment: CDR1 SGDLS and CDR2 YYNGEE.

V is TRBV4-1 and J is TRBJ1-6; absent DNA, TCRdb's TRBD1 call cannot be checked. This CDR3 region has 13 residues. CDR1 is MGHRA and CDR2 is YSYEKL in the germline V gene. The CDR3 loop reads CASSPGAGSPLHF.

The chain couples TRBV7-9 to TRBJ2-1; TCRdb designates TRBD1, a call that cannot be tested without DNA. The CDR3 extends over 16 amino acids. Germline assignment: CDR1 SEHNR and CDR2 FQNEAQ (reference sequence). The CDR3 sequence is CASSLVGQGAGNEQFF.

The chain combines TRBV12-3 or TRBV12-4 with TRBJ2-1; checking the TCRdb D call of TRBD2 is not possible without DNA. The CDR3 is made up of 20 amino acids. The CDR3 sequence is CASRGRRLAGGPSSYNEQFF.

The gene calls are TRBV20-1 and TRBJ1-5; TCRdb proposes TRBD1, but this gene call is untestable without DNA. CDR1 DFQATT and CDR2 SNEGSKA come from the germline V gene (reference sequence). The CDR3 loop spans 15 amino acids. CDR3 residues: CSASPGTGDVQPQHF.

This sequence joins TRBV4-1 and TRBJ2-1; with no DNA, the TCRdb D assignment of TRBD1 cannot be verified. This CDR3 contains 20 residues. The V gene's germline CDR1 is MGHRA and CDR2 YSYEKL. CDR3 protein: CASSQRDRGIGRTSYNEQFF.

This rearrangement joins TRBV27 to TRBJ2-7; lacking DNA, the TRBD1 call made by TCRdb goes unchecked. The CDR3 has 14 residues. Germline loops: CDR1 MNHEY, CDR2 SMNVEV (reference sequence). CDR3: CASSFEPRGYEQYF.

The V call is TRBV7-8, the J call TRBJ1-2; TCRdb picks TRBD1, but there is no DNA to check that call. Germline CDR1 is SGHVS and CDR2 is FQNEAQ. CDR3 size: 13 residues. CDR3 amino acids: CASSSDRAYGYTF.

This chain joins TRBV5-1 and TRBJ2-3; the D call from TCRdb, TRBD2, cannot be confirmed without DNA. The CDR3 runs to 15 residues. The V gene's germline CDR1 is SGHRS and CDR2 YFSETQ. CDR3 region: CASSLGIAGTDTQYF.

V is TRBV6-1 and J is TRBJ2-2; TCRdb's assignment of TRBD1 cannot be checked, as there is no DNA. This CDR3 comprises 16 residues. Germline CDR1 reads MNHNS; CDR2 reads SASEGT. This CDR3 is CASSRPRNSPPGELFF.

This chain links TRBV27 with TRBJ2-3; TCRdb picks TRBD2, but there is no DNA to check that call. The V gene's germline CDR1 is MNHEY and CDR2 SMNVEV (reference sequence). This CDR3 is 17 amino acids long. The CDR3 is CASSLSFRGGLGDTQYF.

The V and J genes are TRBV12-3 or TRBV12-4 and TRBJ2-4; the TRBD1 assignment by TCRdb is unverifiable without DNA. The CDR3 consists of 16 residues. CDR3 residues: CASSLDSVLAKNIQYF.

V is TRBV7-6 and J is TRBJ2-5; the TRBD1 assignment by TCRdb is unverifiable without DNA. The CDR3 length is 15 residues. The germline CDR1 and CDR2 sequences are SGHVS and FNYEAQ. Here the CDR3 reads CASSLEGSRQETQYF. The whole variable domain, remainder taken from reference TRBV7-6 and TRBJ2-5, is GAGVSQSPRYKVTKRGQDVALRCDPISGHVSLYWYRQALGQGPEFLTYFNYEAQQDKSGLPNDRFSAERPEGSISTLTIQRTEQRDSAMYRCASSLEGSRQETQYFGPGTRLLVL.

V usage is TRBV7-8 and J usage is TRBJ2-1; TCRdb's assignment of TRBD2 cannot be checked, as there is no DNA. CDR3 length: 13 amino acids. Germline V CDR1 and CDR2: SGHVS, FQNEAQ. CDR3 residues: CASSRTNYNEQFF. Full variable domain (remainder filled in from reference TRBV7-8 and TRBJ2-1): GAGVSQSPRYKVAKRGQDVALRCDPISGHVSLFWYQQALGQGPEFLTYFQNEAQLDKSGLPSDRFFAERPEGSVSTLKIQRTQQEDSAVYLCASSRTNYNEQFFGPGTRLTVL.

The V and J genes are TRBV11-2 and TRBJ2-3; TCRdb reports TRBD2, a call that lacks DNA to check it against. Per the germline V gene, CDR1 is SGHAT and CDR2 is FQNNGV. This CDR3 has 14 amino acids. The CDR3 reads CASSLWSSGDTQYF.

The chain uses TRBV14 and TRBJ2-7; there is no DNA to check the TCRdb D call of TRBD1. Germline V gene data show CDR1 as SGHDN and CDR2 as FVKESK. CDR3 size: 15 residues. CDR3 residues: CASSQGSGGGREQYF.

The J gene is TRBJ2-7, the V gene TRBV12-3 or TRBV12-4; checking the TCRdb D call of TRBD1 is not possible without DNA. This CDR3 contains 15 residues. The CDR3 here is CASSLATGGRYEQYF.

V gene TRBV29-1 combines with J gene TRBJ2-1; TCRdb lists TRBD2, though no DNA is available to test this call. Germline values: CDR1 SQVTM, CDR2 ANQGSEA. The CDR3 totals 14 residues. CDR3 loop: CSVEAGGHGDEQFF.

The J gene is TRBJ2-3, the V gene TRBV29-1; the D gene TCRdb calls, TRBD2, cannot be checked with no DNA. The CDR3 consists of 17 residues. CDR1 is SQVTM, CDR2 ANQGSEA, per germline. The CDR3 loop reads CSVEELLAGGRIDTQYF.